What follows are 27 T cell receptor beta chains derived from one specimen sequenced in a study of control samples from healthy donors and cancer patients. The data were produced by immunoSEQ multiplex PCR, yet TCRdb's version contains in-frame clones alone and is incomplete. Counted here are 85,000 to 100,000 clones, approximately 95% occurring once; the ten biggest clones make up 8%. Sequenced sample: blood. These receptors originate from a man in his late teens or twenties in good health.

This sequence joins TRBV5-1 and TRBJ1-1, with D unclear. Germline V gives CDR1 SGHRS, CDR2 YFSETQ. V dropped 0 bases and J dropped 3 bases, with 12 bases sitting between them. The CDR3 extends over 15 amino acids. The CDR3: CASSLGRVGDTEAFF. The CDR3 DNA reads as TGCGCCAGCAGCTTGGGTAGGGTAGGAGACACTGAAGCTTTCTTT. Variable domain in full (rest from reference TRBV5-1 and TRBJ1-1): KAGVTQTPRYLIKTRGQQVTLSCSPISGHRSVSWYQQTPGQGLQFLFEYFSETQRNKGNFPGRFSGRQFSNSRSEMNVSTLELGDSALYLCASSLGRVGDTEAFFGQGTRLTVV.

This chain joins TRBV4-1 and TRBJ1-1, with D uncertain. The germline V gene has CDR1 MGHRA and CDR2 YSYEKL. The V gene lost 4 bases and the J gene lost 1 base, with 19 bases spanning the gap. The CDR3 extends over 17 amino acids. In nucleotides, the CDR3 is TGCGCCAGCAGCCGGGCTGTAGTTGGGCCCCGGAACACTGAAGCTTTCTTT. This gives the protein CASSRAVVGPRNTEAFF.

This clone was observed a few times. The chain is built from TRBV4-3 and TRBJ1-2; 7 nucleotides align to TRBD1. The CDR3 loop spans 17 amino acids. From germline, CDR1 is LGHNA and CDR2 YSLEER. With 4 bases clipped from V and 4 bases from J, the junction kept 15 bases outside the gene matches. The DNA of the CDR3 is TGCGCCAGCAGCCCTCAACATTCGACAGGGTCGGGCTATGGCTACACCTTC. Translating gives CASSPQHSTGSGYGYTF.

A note on this clone: The junction shows a germline mismatch at one end, possibly a read error. The CDR3 nucleotides read TGTGCCAGTAGTATTCGGTCAGGACAGGGAAGTAATTCACCCCCCCACTTT. Its protein is CASSIRSGQGSNSPPHF. The V and J genes are TRBV19 and TRBJ1-6, with 8 bases lining up with TRBD1. Per the germline V gene, CDR1 is LNHDA and CDR2 is SQIVND (reference sequence). CDR3 length equals 17 residues.

The gene calls are TRBV6-2 or TRBV6-3 and TRBJ2-7; D unclear. The CDR3 spans 12 residues. Germline V gives CDR1 MNHEY, CDR2 SVGEGT. V shed 1 base and J shed 7 bases, with 8 bases lying between them. The CDR3 DNA reads TGTGCCAGCAGTTACTTGCCGAGAGAGCAGTACTTC. Protein: CASSYLPREQYF.

V gene TRBV6-4 combines with J gene TRBJ1-1; the match to TRBD1 covers 11 bases. CDR3 size: 13 residues. The V and J ends lost 6 bases and 7 bases, in that order; junction bases with no gene match: 4. Germline V gives CDR1 MRHNA, CDR2 SNTAGT. CDR3 nucleotide sequence: TGTGCCAGCAGCACCGGGACAGGGGGTGAAGCTTTCTTT. Encoded protein: CASSTGTGGEAFF.

The V and J genes are TRBV12-3 or TRBV12-4 and TRBJ1-1; D is unclear. Trimming shortened V by 6 bases and J by 5 bases, and 13 bases separated the two germline ends. The CDR3 runs 13 residues. In DNA form, the CDR3 reads TGTGCCAGCAGCCCGGTACGTCGGACTGAAGCTTTCTTT. Protein sequence: CASSPVRRTEAFF.

This clone was detected a few times. J is TRBJ1-5 and V is TRBV6-2 or TRBV6-3; 10 bases match TRBD1. V shed 6 bases, J shed 7 bases, and the junction held 6 bases outside the gene matches. Germline CDR1 MNHEY, CDR2 SVGEGT. This CDR3 contains 14 residues. For the CDR3, the DNA is TGTGCCAGCAGCAGACAGGGGGCGGAACAGCCCCAGCATTTT. Translating gives CASSRQGAEQPQHF.

This chain links TRBV5-1 with TRBJ1-1; 7 bases agree with TRBD1. J was trimmed by 2 bases and V by 4 bases; bases with no gene match: 8. This CDR3 has 15 amino acids. Germline assignment: CDR1 SGHRS and CDR2 YFSETQ. The CDR3: CASSATGQPNTEAFF. Written as DNA, the CDR3 is TGCGCCAGCAGCGCGACGGGACAGCCTAACACTGAAGCTTTCTTT.

This chain connects TRBV2 to TRBJ1-5; D is possibly TRBD1 (6 bases). Per the germline V gene, CDR1 is SNHLY and CDR2 is FYNNEI. CDR3 size: 13 residues. Trimming removed 5 bases at V and 5 bases at J, with 10 bases between. DNA of the CDR3: TGTGCCAGCAGTACAGGGTACGATCAGCCCCAGCATTTT. Amino acid sequence: CASSTGYDQPQHF.

As DNA, the CDR3 is TGTGCCAGCCTACCGGGGGGCGTTTTGAACACTGAAGCTTTCTTT. Translating it yields CASLPGGVLNTEAFF. The chain couples TRBV6-5 to TRBJ1-1; D perhaps matches TRBD1 (6 bases). V lost 8 bases, J lost 0 bases, and 16 bases lay in between. There are 15 residues in the CDR3. Germline V gene lookup returns CDR1 MNHEY and CDR2 SVGAGI.

The chain joins TRBV5-8 to TRBJ2-5, with 9 bases matching TRBD2. The germline CDR1 and CDR2 sequences are SGHTS and YDEGEE. This CDR3 spans 17 amino acids. Trimming cost V 0 bases and J 2 bases; bases outside gene matches: 8. The CDR3 sequence: CASSLALAGGWQETQYF. The DNA for the CDR3 is TGTGCCAGCAGCTTGGCACTAGCGGGTGGTTGGCAAGAGACCCAGTACTTC.

This chain uses TRBV25-1 with TRBJ1-2; D remains unclear. V lost 0 bases and J 8 bases, leaving 16 bases between the germline ends. Germline-derived CDR1 and CDR2 are MGHDK and SYGVNS. CDR3 size: 15 residues. CDR3 in DNA: TGTGCCAGCAGTGAATATGTCGCGTCTGTGGAGGGCTACACCTTC. Encoded protein: CASSEYVASVEGYTF.

This chain joins TRBV7-2 and TRBJ1-1; D is undetermined. The CDR3 has 14 amino acids. Trimming left V 1 base short and J 11 bases short, with 17 bases between. Germline assignment: CDR1 SGHTA and CDR2 FQGNSA. CDR3 DNA: TGTGCCAGCAGCTTAGAGTTCCGTCAGATCGGTGCTTTCTTT. This encodes CASSLEFRQIGAFF. Using reference TRBV7-2 and TRBJ1-1 for the parts outside the CDR3, the full variable domain is GAGVSQSPSNKVTEKGKDVELRCDPISGHTALYWYRQSLGQGLEFLIYFQGNSAPDKSGLPSDRFSAERTGGSVSTLTIQRTQQEDSAVYLCASSLEFRQIGAFFGQGTRLTVV.

The rearrangement joins TRBV3-1 (or the pseudogene TRBV3-2) to TRBJ2-1; D might be TRBD2 (6 bases). With 2 bases removed from V and 11 bases from J, the gap between germline ends came to 16 bases. Germline CDR1 is LGHDT and CDR2 is YNNKEL (reference sequence). This CDR3 has 14 amino acids. The CDR3 DNA reads TGTGCCAGCAGCCAAATGTCAAACGGGGGTCAGCAGTTCTTC. Translation: CASSQMSNGGQQFF.

This chain joins TRBV30 and TRBJ1-1, with D possibly being TRBD1 (5 bases). V was cut by 0 bases and J by 4 bases, with 12 bases left in between. CDR1 is GTSNPN and CDR2 is SVGIG in the germline V gene (reference sequence). The CDR3 sequence is 14 residues long. The CDR3 reads CAWSVGGSVTEAFF. The CDR3 DNA reads TGTGCCTGGAGTGTTGGGGGGTCGGTCACTGAAGCTTTCTTT. Complete variable domain (other parts from reference TRBV30 and TRBJ1-1): SQTIHQWPATLVQPVGSPLSLECTVEGTSNPNLYWYRQAAGRGLQLLFYSVGIGQISSEVPQNLSASRPQDRQFILSSKKLLLSDSGFYLCAWSVGGSVTEAFFGQGTRLTVV.

J is TRBJ1-2 and V is TRBV24-1; D is uncertain. Between the trimmed V and J ends, which lost 2 bases and 6 bases, there was a span of 12 bases. CDR1 is KGHDR, CDR2 SFDVKD, per germline. CDR3 size: 14 residues. The CDR3 region is CATSDSRVSDGYTF. DNA of the CDR3: TGTGCCACCAGTGATTCAAGGGTCTCGGATGGCTACACCTTC.

The chain links TRBV2 to TRBJ1-1; 9 bases agree with TRBD1. The CDR3 totals 15 residues. Germline-derived CDR1 and CDR2 are SNHLY and FYNNEI. V gave up 6 bases and J gave up 5 bases; unmatched junction bases: 10. The CDR3 DNA sequence: TGTGCCAGCAGAAACAGGGGGCGGAGAGGGACTGAAGCTTTCTTT. This codes for CASRNRGRRGTEAFF.

The rearrangement uses TRBV7-6 and TRBJ1-4; no reliable D call. Per the germline V gene, CDR1 is SGHVS and CDR2 is FNYEAQ. The CDR3 loop spans 14 amino acids. V was trimmed by 1 base and J by 10 bases, leaving 13 bases between them. Written as DNA, the CDR3 is TGTGCCAGCAGCTTAGGGCGCGGGGTTGGAAAACTGTTTTTT. Its protein is CASSLGRGVGKLFF.

The chain employs TRBV5-4 and TRBJ2-3; TRBD2 aligns across 7 bases. The CDR3 extends over 14 amino acids. The ends lost 4 bases at V and 1 base at J; junction bases unmatched: 3. Germline CDR1 is SGHNT and CDR2 is YYREEE (reference sequence). The CDR3 reads CASSQRDGTDTQYF. The DNA for the CDR3 is TGTGCCAGCAGCCAGCGGGACGGCACAGATACGCAGTATTTT.

J is TRBJ2-3 and V is TRBV27; 9 bases are shared with TRBD2. J was trimmed by 4 bases and V by 5 bases; bases with no gene match: 7. There are 15 residues in the CDR3. Germline lookup yields CDR1 MNHEY and CDR2 SMNVEV (reference sequence). CDR3 residues: CASSPLAGGPDTQYF. CDR3 bases: TGTGCCAGCAGTCCCCTTGCGGGGGGGCCAGATACGCAGTATTTT.

The chain is built from TRBV7-9 and TRBJ1-1; tentatively, D is TRBD1 (6 bases). CDR1 SEHNR and CDR2 FQNEAQ come from the germline V gene (reference sequence). The V end lost 5 bases, the J end lost 0 bases, and 13 bases lay between the germline ends. The CDR3 is 15 residues long. The CDR3 spells CASSAQGNMNTEAFF. CDR3 bases: TGTGCCAGCAGCGCACAGGGTAACATGAACACTGAAGCTTTCTTT.

The chain couples TRBV7-9 to TRBJ1-1; no clear D gene. CDR1 and CDR2 from the germline V gene are SEHNR and FQNEAQ (reference sequence). Trimming pared 5 bases from V and 0 bases from J, leaving 7 bases between. The length of the CDR3 is 13 residues. The CDR3 here is CASSPPVNTEAFF. The CDR3 nucleotides are TGTGCCAGCAGCCCACCGGTGAACACTGAAGCTTTCTTT.

CDR3 loop: CASSGGTSGSNEQFF. CDR3 in DNA: TGTGCCAGCAGTGGTGGGACTAGCGGTAGCAATGAGCAGTTCTTC. J is TRBJ2-1 and V is TRBV3-1 (or the pseudogene TRBV3-2); 11 bases are a match to TRBD2. Germline V gives CDR1 LGHDT, CDR2 YNNKEL (reference sequence). This CDR3 is built from 15 residues. Germline trimming cut 6 bases from V and 6 bases from J; bases unmatched to any gene: 7.

The V gene is TRBV30, the J gene TRBJ2-7, with unresolved D. V lost 3 bases to trimming and J lost 7 bases, with 19 bases between them. The CDR3 has 14 amino acids. The germline V gene encodes CDR1 GTSNPN and CDR2 SVGIG (reference sequence). Written as DNA, the CDR3 is TGTGCCTGGAGCCCCAATCATCCAGGCTTGGAGCAGTACTTC. Residues: CAWSPNHPGLEQYF. The complete variable domain, with remaining parts taken from reference TRBV30 and TRBJ2-7, reads SQTIHQWPATLVQPVGSPLSLECTVEGTSNPNLYWYRQAAGRGLQLLFYSVGIGQISSEVPQNLSASRPQDRQFILSSKKLLLSDSGFYLCAWSPNHPGLEQYFGPGTRLTVT.

The rearrangement links TRBV7-9 to TRBJ2-5; D uncertain. There are 12 residues in the CDR3. Germline V gene sequence: CDR1 SEHNR, CDR2 FQNEAQ (reference sequence). Trimming pared 5 bases from V and 5 bases from J, leaving 9 bases between. CDR3 loop: CASSMGIETQYF. The DNA for the CDR3 is TGTGCCAGCAGCATGGGGATCGAGACCCAGTACTTC.

CDR3 sequence (DNA): TGTGCCAGCATCCTTTCCGGGACAGATGGCTACACCTTC. Its translation is CASILSGTDGYTF. The chain uses TRBV28 and TRBJ1-2, with 7 bases aligning to TRBD1. Germline V lookup: CDR1 MDHEN, CDR2 SYDVKM. There are 13 residues in the CDR3. The V segment lost 7 bases and the J segment 6 bases; nucleotides outside the gene matches: 8.